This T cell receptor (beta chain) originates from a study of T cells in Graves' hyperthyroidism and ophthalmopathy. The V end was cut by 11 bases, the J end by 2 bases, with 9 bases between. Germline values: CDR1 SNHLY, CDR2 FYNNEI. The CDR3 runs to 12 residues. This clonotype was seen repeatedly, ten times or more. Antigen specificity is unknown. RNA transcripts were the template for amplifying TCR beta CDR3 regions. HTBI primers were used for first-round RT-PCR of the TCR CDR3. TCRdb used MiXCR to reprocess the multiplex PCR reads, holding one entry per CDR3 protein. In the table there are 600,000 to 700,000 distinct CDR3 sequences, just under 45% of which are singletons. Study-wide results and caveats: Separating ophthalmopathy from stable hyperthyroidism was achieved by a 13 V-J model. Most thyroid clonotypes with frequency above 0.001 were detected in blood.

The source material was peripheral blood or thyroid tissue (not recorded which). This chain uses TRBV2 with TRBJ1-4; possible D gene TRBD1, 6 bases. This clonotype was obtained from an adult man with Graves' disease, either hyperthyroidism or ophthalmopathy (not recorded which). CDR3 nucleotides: TGTGCCGCACAGGGTACTAATGAAAAACTGTTTTTT. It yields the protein CAAQGTNEKLFF. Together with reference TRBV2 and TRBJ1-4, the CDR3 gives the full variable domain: EPEVTQTPSHQVTQMGQEVILRCVPISNHLYFYWYRQILGQKVEFLVSFYNNEISEKSEIFDDQFSVERPDGSNFTLKIRSTKLEDSAMYFCAAQGTNEKLFFGSGTQLSVL.